The source of this TCR beta chain is a study of identical twins. Whole-study findings and limits: In beta out-of-frame sequences, the excess sharing between twins was weaker.

A remark on this clonotype: No antigen is known for it. At one end the junction does not follow the germline gene, possibly because of a read error.

Each CDR3 protein is one row after TCRdb ran MiXCR on the 5' RACE reads. Among about 1.7 million distinct CDR3 sequences listed, about 30% were seen once. Donors were all healthy Caucasians. The CDR3 runs to 14 residues. Germline V gene data show CDR1 as MDHEN and CDR2 as SYDVKM. The sample consisted of cord blood. The V call is TRBV28, the J call TRBJ1-2; 8 bases match TRBD1. This receptor was taken from a newborn girl in good health. CDR3 nucleotide sequence: TGTGCCGGCAGTTTGGCAGGGGGCAACTATGGCTACACCTTC. This translates into CAGSLAGGNYGYTF.